This T cell receptor beta chain was obtained from a study of blood T cell repertoires in COVID-19. Recruitment covered 20 to 25 US areas and drew participants whose ages spanned roughly 18 to 90 years. Participants had their cohort set by participant-reported clinical history. All recovered Cohort 3 donors got two negative PCRs, got clearance, or saw symptom resolution. Trimming removed 7 bases at V and 1 base at J, with 7 bases between. In germline, CDR1 is SGHVS, CDR2 FNYEAQ. The CDR3 contains 13 residues. TCRdb keeps only in-frame clones here, not all; method: immunoSEQ multiplex PCR. The table records 360,000 or so clones, 85% to 90% of them present only once.

The genes are TRBV7-6 and TRBJ2-2; no clear D. Material for sequencing was PBMCs or T cells enriched from blood (not recorded which). This TCR was recovered from a woman aged 30 to 39 who had recovered from COVID-19. CDR3 nucleotides: TGTGCCAGCACCCTCGGGAACACCGGGGAGCTGTTTTTT. Translation: CASTLGNTGELFF.